These T cell receptor beta chains were read from a single sample in a study of T cells in Graves' hyperthyroidism and ophthalmopathy. TCRdb re-called the multiplex PCR reads with MiXCR, one entry per CDR3 protein. The sample includes about 290,000 distinct CDR3 sequences, more than 10% seen only once; the top ten take 7.5% to 8%. Sequenced material: blood. Receptors originate from a woman aged 30 to 39 with Graves' hyperthyroidism that later progressed to Graves' ophthalmopathy. Each CDR3 is given with its conserved first and last residue. Fields, in order: V gene, D gene, clone size, J gene, CDR3 DNA, CDR3 protein. The D gene is left open where the match is weak. Part of the rows lack a size; the others show once, few, many or a class for expanded clones.

V: TRBV12-3/TRBV12-4
D: -
size: many
J: TRBJ2-3
DNA: TGTGCCAGCAGCCAACTGAGCCAGAGCACAGATACGCAGTATTTT
CDR3: CASSQLSQSTDTQYF

V: TRBV24-1
D: -
size: many
J: TRBJ2-5
DNA: TGTGCCACCAGTGATCCAGTCGACGGGAAGGCCGCAGGGACCCAGTACTTC
CDR3: CATSDPVDGKAAGTQYF

V: TRBV20-1
D: TRBD1
size: many
J: TRBJ1-5
DNA: TGCAGTGCTAATGACAGGGATATGGGCAATCAGCCCCAGCATTTT
CDR3: CSANDRDMGNQPQHF

V: TRBV5-4
D: -
size: -
J: TRBJ1-4
DNA: TGTGCCAGCAGCTTCGAAACAGGCCTTAATGAAAAACTGTTTTTT
CDR3: CASSFETGLNEKLFF

V: TRBV28
D: -
size: many
J: TRBJ2-7
DNA: TGTGCCAGCAGTTTAGGCGTCGGGATTATCGACGAGCAGTACTTC
CDR3: CASSLGVGIIDEQYF

V: TRBV7-8
D: -
size: -
J: TRBJ1-1
DNA: TGTGCCAGCAGCTTAGCTCAAGCCGGGACAACTGAAGCTTTCTTT
CDR3: CASSLAQAGTTEAFF

V: TRBV3-1
D: TRBD1
size: many
J: TRBJ2-2
DNA: TGTGCCAGCAGCAAAAAAGACAGGGGCTCTCCGAACACCGGGGAGCTGTTTTTT
CDR3: CASSKKDRGSPNTGELFF

V: TRBV11-3
D: -
size: many
J: TRBJ1-1
DNA: TGTGCCAGCAGCTTAGTGGGCGAGGGGCCAGCTTTCTTT
CDR3: CASSLVGEGPAFF

V: TRBV27
D: -
size: many
J: TRBJ1-5
DNA: TGTGCCAGCGGATGGGATCAGCCCCAGCATTTT
CDR3: CASGWDQPQHF

V: TRBV11-2
D: -
size: -
J: TRBJ2-2
DNA: TGTGCCAGCAGCTTAGGGGCCCGGGTAACCCCCGACACCGGGGAGCTGTTTTTT
CDR3: CASSLGARVTPDTGELFF

V: TRBV4-2
D: TRBD1
size: -
J: TRBJ2-7
DNA: TGTGCCAGCAAACCGGGACAGGGGTTGGGCGAGCAGTACTTC
CDR3: CASKPGQGLGEQYF

V: TRBV10-3
D: -
size: many
J: TRBJ1-1
DNA: TGTGCCATCAGTGAGACAGGGATAATTGAAGCTTTCTTT
CDR3: CAISETGIIEAFF

V: TRBV6-1
D: -
size: few
J: TRBJ2-7
DNA: TGTGCCAGCAGTGAAGGGGTTAGCGCCTCCTACGAGCAGTACTTC
CDR3: CASSEGVSASYEQYF

V: TRBV7-9
D: -
size: -
J: TRBJ2-3
DNA: TGTGCCAGCAACCGACGCGGGTCCCACACAGATACGCAGTATTTT
CDR3: CASNRRGSHTDTQYF